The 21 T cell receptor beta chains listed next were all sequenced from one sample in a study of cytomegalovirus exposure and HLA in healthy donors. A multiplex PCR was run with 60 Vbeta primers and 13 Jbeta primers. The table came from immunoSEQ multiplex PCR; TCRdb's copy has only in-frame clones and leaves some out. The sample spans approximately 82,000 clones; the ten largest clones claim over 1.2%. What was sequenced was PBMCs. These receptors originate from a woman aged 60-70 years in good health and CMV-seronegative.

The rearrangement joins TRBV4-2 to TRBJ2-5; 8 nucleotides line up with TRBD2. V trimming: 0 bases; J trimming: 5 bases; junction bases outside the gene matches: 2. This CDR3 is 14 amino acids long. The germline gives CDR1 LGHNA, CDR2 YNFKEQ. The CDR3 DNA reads TGTGCCAGCAGCCAAGATCGACTAGCGGAGACCCAGTACTTC. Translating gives CASSQDRLAETQYF.

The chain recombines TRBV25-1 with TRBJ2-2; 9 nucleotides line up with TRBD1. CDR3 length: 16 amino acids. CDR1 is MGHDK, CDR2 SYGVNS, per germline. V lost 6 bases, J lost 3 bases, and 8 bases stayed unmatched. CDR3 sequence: CASSLTGTGYTGELFF. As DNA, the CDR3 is TGTGCCAGCAGCTTAACCGGGACAGGGTACACCGGGGAGCTGTTTTTT.

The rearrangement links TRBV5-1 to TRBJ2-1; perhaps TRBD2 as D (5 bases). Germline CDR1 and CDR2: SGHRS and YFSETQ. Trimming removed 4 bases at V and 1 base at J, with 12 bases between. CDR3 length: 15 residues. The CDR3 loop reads CASSQDSSSYNEQFF. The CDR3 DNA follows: TGCGCCAGCAGCCAGGACTCGTCTTCCTACAATGAGCAGTTCTTC.

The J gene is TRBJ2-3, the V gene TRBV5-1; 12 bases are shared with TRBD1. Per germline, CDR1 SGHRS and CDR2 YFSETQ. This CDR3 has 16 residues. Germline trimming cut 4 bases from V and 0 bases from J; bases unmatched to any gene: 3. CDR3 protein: CASSGTGGVSTDTQYF. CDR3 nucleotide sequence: TGCGCCAGCAGCGGGACAGGGGGCGTGAGCACAGATACGCAGTATTTT.

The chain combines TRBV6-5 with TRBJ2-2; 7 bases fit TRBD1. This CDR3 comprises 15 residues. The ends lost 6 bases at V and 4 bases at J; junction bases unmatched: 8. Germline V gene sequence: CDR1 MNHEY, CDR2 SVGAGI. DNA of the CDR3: TGTGCCAGCAGATGGGACAGCGATTTCACCGGGGAGCTGTTTTTT. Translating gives CASRWDSDFTGELFF.

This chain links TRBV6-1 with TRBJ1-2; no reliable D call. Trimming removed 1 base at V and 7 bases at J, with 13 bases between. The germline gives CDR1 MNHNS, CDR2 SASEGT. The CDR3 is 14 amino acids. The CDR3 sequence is CASSEDRGGIGYTF. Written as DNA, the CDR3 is TGTGCCAGCAGTGAAGATCGGGGAGGGATTGGCTACACCTTC.

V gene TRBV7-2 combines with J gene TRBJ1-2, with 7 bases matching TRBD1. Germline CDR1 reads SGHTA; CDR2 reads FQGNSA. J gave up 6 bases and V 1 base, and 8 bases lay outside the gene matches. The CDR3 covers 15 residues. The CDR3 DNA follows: TGTGCCAGCAGCTTAGACCCGACAGGGTCCCATGGCTACACCTTC. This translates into CASSLDPTGSHGYTF.

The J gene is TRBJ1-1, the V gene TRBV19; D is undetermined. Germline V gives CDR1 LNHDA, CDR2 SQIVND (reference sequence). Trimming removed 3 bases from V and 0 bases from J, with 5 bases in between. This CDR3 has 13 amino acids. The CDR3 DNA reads TGTGCCAGTAGTATTAGAGTGAACACTGAAGCTTTCTTT. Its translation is CASSIRVNTEAFF.

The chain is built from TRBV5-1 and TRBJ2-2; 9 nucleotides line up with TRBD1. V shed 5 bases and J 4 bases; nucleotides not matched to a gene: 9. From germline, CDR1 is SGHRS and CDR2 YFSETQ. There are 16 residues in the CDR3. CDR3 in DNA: TGCGCCAGCAGGGGTCCGACAGGGGGGGGCACCGGGGAGCTGTTTTTT. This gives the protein CASRGPTGGGTGELFF. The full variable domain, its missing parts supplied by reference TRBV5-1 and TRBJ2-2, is KAGVTQTPRYLIKTRGQQVTLSCSPISGHRSVSWYQQTPGQGLQFLFEYFSETQRNKGNFPGRFSGRQFSNSRSEMNVSTLELGDSALYLCASRGPTGGGTGELFFGEGSRLTVL.

DNA for the CDR3: TGTGCCAGCAGCCATTTAACAGGGGGCGCAGCCGGGGAGCTGTTTTTT. This translates into CASSHLTGGAAGELFF. The V and J genes are TRBV14 and TRBJ2-2, with 9 nucleotides matching TRBD1. The germline gives CDR1 SGHDN, CDR2 FVKESK. This CDR3 contains 16 residues. With 3 bases clipped from V and 6 bases from J, the junction kept 8 bases outside the gene matches.

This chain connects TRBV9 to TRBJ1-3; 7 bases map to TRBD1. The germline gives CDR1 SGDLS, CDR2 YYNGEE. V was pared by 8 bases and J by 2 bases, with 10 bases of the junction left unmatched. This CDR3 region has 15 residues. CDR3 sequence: CASTSGTDPGNTIYF. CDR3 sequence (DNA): TGTGCCAGTACTTCTGGGACAGACCCTGGAAACACCATATATTTT.

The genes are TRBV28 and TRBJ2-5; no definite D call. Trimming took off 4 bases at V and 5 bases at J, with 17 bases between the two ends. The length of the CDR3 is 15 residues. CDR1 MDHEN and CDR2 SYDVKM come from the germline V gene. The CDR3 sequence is CASSSPNFALETQYF. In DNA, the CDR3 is TGTGCCAGCAGTTCGCCGAATTTTGCACTGGAGACCCAGTACTTC.

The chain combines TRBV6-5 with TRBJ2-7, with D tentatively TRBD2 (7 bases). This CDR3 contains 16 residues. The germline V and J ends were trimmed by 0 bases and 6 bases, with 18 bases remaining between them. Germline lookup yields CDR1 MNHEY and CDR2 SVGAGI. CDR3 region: CASSYSNGLGGGEQYF. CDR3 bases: TGTGCCAGCAGTTACTCGAACGGCTTGGGAGGGGGCGAGCAGTACTTC.

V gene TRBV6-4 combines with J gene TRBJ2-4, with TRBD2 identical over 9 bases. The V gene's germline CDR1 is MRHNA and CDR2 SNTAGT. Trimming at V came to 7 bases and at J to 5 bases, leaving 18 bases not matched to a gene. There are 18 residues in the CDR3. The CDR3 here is CASTTTPATGTSQNIQYF. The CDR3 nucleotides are TGTGCCAGCACCACAACACCCGCGACAGGGACTAGCCAAAACATTCAGTACTTC.

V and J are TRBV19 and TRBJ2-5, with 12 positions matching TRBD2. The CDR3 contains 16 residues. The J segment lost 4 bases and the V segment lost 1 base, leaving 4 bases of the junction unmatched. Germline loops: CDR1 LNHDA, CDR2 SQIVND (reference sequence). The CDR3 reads CASSIGLAGVVETQYF. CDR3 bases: TGTGCCAGTAGTATAGGACTAGCGGGAGTTGTAGAGACCCAGTACTTC.

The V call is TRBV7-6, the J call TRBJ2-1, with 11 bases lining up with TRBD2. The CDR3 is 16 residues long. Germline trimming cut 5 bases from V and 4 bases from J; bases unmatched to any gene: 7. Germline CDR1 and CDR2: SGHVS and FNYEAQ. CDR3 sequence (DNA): TGTGCCAGCAGCGATATTAGCGGGAGGGAATACAATGAGCAGTTCTTC. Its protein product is CASSDISGREYNEQFF.

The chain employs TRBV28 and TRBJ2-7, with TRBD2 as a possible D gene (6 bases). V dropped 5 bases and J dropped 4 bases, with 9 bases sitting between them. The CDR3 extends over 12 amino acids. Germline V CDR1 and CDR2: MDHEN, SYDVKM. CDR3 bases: TGTGCCAGCAGTCGTGGAGGGTACGAGCAGTACTTC. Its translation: CASSRGGYEQYF.

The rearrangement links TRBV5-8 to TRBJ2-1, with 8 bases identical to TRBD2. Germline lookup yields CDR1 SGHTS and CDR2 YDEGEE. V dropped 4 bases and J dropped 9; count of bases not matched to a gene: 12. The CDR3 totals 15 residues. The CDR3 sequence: CASSAGTRIALEQFF. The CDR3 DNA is TGTGCCAGCAGCGCCGGGACTAGAATTGCCCTTGAGCAGTTCTTC.

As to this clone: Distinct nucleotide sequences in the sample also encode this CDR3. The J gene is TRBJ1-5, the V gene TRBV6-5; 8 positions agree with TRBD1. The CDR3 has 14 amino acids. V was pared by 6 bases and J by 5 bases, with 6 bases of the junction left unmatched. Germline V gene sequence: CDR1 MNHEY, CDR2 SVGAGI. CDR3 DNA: TGTGCCAGCAGCCGCAGGGGGCCCGATCAGCCCCAGCATTTT. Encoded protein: CASSRRGPDQPQHF.

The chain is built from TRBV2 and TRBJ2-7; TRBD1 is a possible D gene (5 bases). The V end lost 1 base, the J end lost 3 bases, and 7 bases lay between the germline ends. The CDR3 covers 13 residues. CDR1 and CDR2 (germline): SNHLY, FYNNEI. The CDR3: CASSEGTNYEQYF. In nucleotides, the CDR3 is TGTGCCAGCAGTGAAGGGACAAACTACGAGCAGTACTTC.

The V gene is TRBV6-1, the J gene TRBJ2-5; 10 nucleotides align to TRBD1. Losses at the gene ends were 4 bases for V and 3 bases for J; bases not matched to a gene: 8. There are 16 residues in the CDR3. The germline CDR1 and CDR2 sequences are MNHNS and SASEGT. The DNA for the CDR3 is TGTGCCAGCAGTGGGTCCCGACAGGGGGCAAAAGAGACCCAGTACTTC. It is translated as CASSGSRQGAKETQYF.